The 2 T cell receptor beta chains listed next were all sequenced from one sample in a study of cytotoxic CD8 clonotypes in ibrutinib-treated CLL. The table came from immunoSEQ multiplex PCR; TCRdb's copy has only in-frame clones and leaves some out. The top ten hold approximately 3% of the sample, which has about 70,000 clones, approximately 90% seen once. The sequences come from PBMCs, collected after 12 months of ibrutinib treatment. Receptors originate from a human donor with chronic lymphocytic leukemia.

CDR3 protein: CASSLMGDSNQPQHF. The CDR3 DNA follows: TGTGCCAGCAGCTTAATGGGGGATTCAAACCAGCCCCAGCATTTT. V is TRBV7-6 and J is TRBJ1-5; D may be TRBD1 (5 bases). The V gene's germline CDR1 is SGHVS and CDR2 FNYEAQ. CDR3 length: 15 amino acids. V was cut by 2 bases and J by 7 bases, with 15 bases left in between.

The chain links TRBV6-5 to TRBJ1-2; 7 bases fit TRBD1. The CDR3 has 14 amino acids. Unmatched junction bases numbered 7, after V lost 5 bases and J lost 4 bases. The germline CDR1 and CDR2 sequences are MNHEY and SVGAGI. CDR3 coding DNA: TGTGCCAGCAGTCCCCGACAGGGCGGCTATGGCTACACCTTC. Translated, it gives CASSPRQGGYGYTF.